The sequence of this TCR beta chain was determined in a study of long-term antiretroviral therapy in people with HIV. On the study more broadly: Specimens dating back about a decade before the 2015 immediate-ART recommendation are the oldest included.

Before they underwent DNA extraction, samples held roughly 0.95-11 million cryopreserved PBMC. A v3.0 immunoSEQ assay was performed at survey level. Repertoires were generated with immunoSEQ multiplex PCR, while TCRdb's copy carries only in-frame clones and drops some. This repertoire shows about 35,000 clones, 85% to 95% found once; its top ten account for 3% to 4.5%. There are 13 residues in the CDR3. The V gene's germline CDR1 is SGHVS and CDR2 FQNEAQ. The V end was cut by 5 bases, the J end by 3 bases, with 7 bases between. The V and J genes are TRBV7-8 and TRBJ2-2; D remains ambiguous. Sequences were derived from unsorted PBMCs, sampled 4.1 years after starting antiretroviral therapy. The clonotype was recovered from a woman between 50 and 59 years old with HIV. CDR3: CASSPLDTGELFF. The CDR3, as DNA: TGTGCCAGCAGCCCCCTTGACACCGGGGAGCTGTTTTTT.